The present T cell receptor beta chain was sequenced within a study of shared clonotypes between healthy human individuals. Sequenced by immunoSEQ multiplex PCR; TCRdb stores in-frame clones only, minus some. The sample consists of 400,000 to 500,000 clones, roughly 85% of them appearing once. Sequencing was done on a sample of PBMCs. The sequence was obtained from a middle-aged woman in good health. Some clones in this sample may be carry-over from other donors' samples.

CDR3 in DNA: TGTGCCAGCAGCTTATTCTCTAGCGGGAGTTACGAGCAGTACTTC. Its translation: CASSLFSSGSYEQYF. V and J are TRBV7-9 and TRBJ2-5; 10 nucleotides align to TRBD2. The DNA end lines up better with TRBJ2-7; the J call may be wrong. Germline V gene data show CDR1 as SEHNR and CDR2 as FQNEAQ (reference sequence). The CDR3 totals 15 residues.